This entry concerns a single T cell receptor beta chain. Other DNA sequences in this sample translate to the same CDR3. Looked up from germline, CDR1 is SGHRS and CDR2 is YFSETQ. CDR3 length: 13 amino acids. V was clipped by 4 bases and J by 5 bases; unmatched bases: 5. This entry comes from a study of T cell repertoires in ileal Crohn's disease. Study at large: Patients had a median approximately 7.2-year disease duration, and roughly 38% were active smokers.

Data came from immunoSEQ multiplex PCR; TCRdb stores just in-frame clones and leaves some out. Seen here are about 5,200 clones, 81% observed once, and the top ten hold approximately 6.3%. The sample consisted of ileal tissue. The TCR comes from an adult with Crohn's disease. V and J are TRBV5-1 and TRBJ1-2; 7 bases fit TRBD1. CDR3 DNA sequence: TGCGCCAGCAGCCCGGGACAGCTGTATGGCTACACCTTC. Its translation: CASSPGQLYGYTF.